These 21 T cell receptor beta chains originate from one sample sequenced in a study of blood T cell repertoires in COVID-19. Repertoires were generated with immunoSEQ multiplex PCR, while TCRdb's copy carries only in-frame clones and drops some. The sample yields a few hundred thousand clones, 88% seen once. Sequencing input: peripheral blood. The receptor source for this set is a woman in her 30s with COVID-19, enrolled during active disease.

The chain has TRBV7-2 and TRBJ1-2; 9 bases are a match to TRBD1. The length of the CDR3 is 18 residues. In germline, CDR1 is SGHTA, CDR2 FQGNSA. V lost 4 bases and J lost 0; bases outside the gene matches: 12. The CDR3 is CASSSRTGTGRANYGYTF. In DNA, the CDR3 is TGTGCCAGCAGCTCTAGAACCGGGACAGGGAGAGCTAACTATGGCTACACCTTC.

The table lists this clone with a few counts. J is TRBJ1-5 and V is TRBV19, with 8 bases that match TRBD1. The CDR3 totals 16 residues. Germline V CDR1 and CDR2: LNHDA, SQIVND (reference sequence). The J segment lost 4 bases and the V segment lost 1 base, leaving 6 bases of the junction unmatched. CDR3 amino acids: CASSIAGQGMNQPQHF. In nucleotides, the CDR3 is TGTGCCAGTAGTATAGCCGGACAGGGTATGAATCAGCCCCAGCATTTT.

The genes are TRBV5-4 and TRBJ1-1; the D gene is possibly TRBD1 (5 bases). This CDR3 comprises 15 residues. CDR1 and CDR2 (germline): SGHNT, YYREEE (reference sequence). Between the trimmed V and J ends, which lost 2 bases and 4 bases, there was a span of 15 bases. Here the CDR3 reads CASSLNGGFGTEAFF. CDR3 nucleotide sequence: TGTGCCAGCAGCTTAAATGGGGGGTTCGGCACTGAAGCTTTCTTT.

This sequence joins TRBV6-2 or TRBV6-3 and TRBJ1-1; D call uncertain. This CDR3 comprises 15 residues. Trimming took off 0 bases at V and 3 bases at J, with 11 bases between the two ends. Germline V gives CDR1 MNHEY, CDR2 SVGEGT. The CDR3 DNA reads TGTGCCAGCAGTTACTCGAGAGGCGAGGACACTGAAGCTTTCTTT. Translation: CASSYSRGEDTEAFF.

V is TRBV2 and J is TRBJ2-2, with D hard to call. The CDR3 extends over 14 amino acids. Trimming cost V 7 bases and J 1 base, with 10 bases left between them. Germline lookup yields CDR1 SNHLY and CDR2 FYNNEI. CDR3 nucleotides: TGTGCCAGCAAAGAGGCCCAGAACACCGGGGAGCTGTTTTTT. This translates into CASKEAQNTGELFF. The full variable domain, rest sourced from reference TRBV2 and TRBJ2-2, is EPEVTQTPSHQVTQMGQEVILRCVPISNHLYFYWYRQILGQKVEFLVSFYNNEISEKSEIFDDQFSVERPDGSNFTLKIRSTKLEDSAMYFCASKEAQNTGELFFGEGSRLTVL.

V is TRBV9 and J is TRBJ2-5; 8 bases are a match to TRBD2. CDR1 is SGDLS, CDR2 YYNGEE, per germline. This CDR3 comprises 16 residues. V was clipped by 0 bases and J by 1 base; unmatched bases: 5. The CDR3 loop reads CASSVGLANGQETQYF. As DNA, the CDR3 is TGTGCCAGCAGCGTAGGACTAGCGAATGGCCAAGAGACCCAGTACTTC.

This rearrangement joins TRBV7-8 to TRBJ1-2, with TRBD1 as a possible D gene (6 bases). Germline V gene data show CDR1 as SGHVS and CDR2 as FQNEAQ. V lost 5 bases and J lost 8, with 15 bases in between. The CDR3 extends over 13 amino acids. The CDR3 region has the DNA TGTGCCAGCAGCCGGGACCGGGACAAAGGCTACACCTTC. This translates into CASSRDRDKGYTF.

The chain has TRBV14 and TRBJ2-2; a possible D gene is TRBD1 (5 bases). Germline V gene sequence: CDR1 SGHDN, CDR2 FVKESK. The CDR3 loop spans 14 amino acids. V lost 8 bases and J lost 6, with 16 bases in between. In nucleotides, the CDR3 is TGTGCCAGCCCCGGGCCTAGGGGCTCCGGGGAGCTGTTTTTT. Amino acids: CASPGPRGSGELFF.

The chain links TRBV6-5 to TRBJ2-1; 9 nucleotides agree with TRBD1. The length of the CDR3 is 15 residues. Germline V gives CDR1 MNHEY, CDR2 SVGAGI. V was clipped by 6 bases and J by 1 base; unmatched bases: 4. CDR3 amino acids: CASRRDRESYNEQFF. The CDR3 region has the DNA TGTGCCAGCAGACGGGACAGGGAATCCTACAATGAGCAGTTCTTC.

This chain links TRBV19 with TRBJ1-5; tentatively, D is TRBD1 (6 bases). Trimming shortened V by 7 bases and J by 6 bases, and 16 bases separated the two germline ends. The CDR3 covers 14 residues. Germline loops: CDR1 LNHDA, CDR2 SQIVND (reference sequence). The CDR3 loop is CASTREQGFQPQHF. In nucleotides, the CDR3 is TGTGCCAGTACCAGGGAACAGGGATTTCAGCCCCAGCATTTT.

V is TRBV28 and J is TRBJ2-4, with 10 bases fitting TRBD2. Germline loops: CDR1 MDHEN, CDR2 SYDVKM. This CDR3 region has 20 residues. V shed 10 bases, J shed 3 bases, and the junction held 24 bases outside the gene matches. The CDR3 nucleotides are TGTGCCACCCCCCCCCTCCCCCGGTCGCTAGCGGGAGACATCAAAAACATTCAGTACTTC. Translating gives CATPPLPRSLAGDIKNIQYF.

The CDR3 spells CASSQAGRAKNIQYF. DNA for the CDR3: TGTGCCAGCAGCCAAGCGGGCAGGGCCAAAAACATTCAGTACTTC. The chain employs TRBV13 and TRBJ2-4; possibly TRBD2 for D (6 bases). V was clipped by 5 bases and J by 1 base, with 12 bases between them. Looked up from germline, CDR1 is PRHDT and CDR2 is FYEKMQ (reference sequence). The CDR3 has 15 residues.

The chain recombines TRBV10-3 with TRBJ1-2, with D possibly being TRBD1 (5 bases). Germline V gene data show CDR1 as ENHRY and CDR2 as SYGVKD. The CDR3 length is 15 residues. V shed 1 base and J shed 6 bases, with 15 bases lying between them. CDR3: CAISEWGGPANGYTF. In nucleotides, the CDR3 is TGTGCCATCAGTGAGTGGGGGGGACCGGCCAATGGCTACACCTTC.

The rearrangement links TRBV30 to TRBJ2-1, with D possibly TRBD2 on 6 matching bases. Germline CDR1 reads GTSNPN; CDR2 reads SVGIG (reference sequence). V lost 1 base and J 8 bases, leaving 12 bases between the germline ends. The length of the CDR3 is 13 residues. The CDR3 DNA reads TGTGCCTGGAGTGCGGGAGTGGGGGATGAGCAGTTCTTC. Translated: CAWSAGVGDEQFF.

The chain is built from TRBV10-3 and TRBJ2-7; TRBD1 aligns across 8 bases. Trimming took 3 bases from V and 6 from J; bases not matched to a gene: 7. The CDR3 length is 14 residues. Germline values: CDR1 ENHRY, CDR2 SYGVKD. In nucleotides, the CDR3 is TGTGCCATCAGTGACGAGGCAGGGGGCACCGAGCAGTACTTC. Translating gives CAISDEAGGTEQYF.

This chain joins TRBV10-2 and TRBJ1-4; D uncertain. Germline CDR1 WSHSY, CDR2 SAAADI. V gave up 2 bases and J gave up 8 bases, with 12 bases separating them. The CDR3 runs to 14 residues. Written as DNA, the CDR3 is TGCGCCAGCAGTGAGATCAGGATAGGCGAAAAACTGTTTTTT. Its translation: CASSEIRIGEKLFF.

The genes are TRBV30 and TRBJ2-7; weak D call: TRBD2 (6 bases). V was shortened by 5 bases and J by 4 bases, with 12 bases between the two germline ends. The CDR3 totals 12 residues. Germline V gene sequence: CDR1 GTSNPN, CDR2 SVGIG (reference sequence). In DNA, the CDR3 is TGTGCCTGGGGGTCCGGGGGTTACGAGCAGTACTTC. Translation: CAWGSGGYEQYF. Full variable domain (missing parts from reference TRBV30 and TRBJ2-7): SQTIHQWPATLVQPVGSPLSLECTVEGTSNPNLYWYRQAAGRGLQLLFYSVGIGQISSEVPQNLSASRPQDRQFILSSKKLLLSDSGFYLCAWGSGGYEQYFGPGTRLTVT.

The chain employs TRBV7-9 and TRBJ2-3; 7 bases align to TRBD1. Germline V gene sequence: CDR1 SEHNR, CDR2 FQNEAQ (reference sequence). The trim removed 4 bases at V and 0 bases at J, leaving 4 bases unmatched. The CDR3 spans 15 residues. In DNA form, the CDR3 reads TGTGCCAGCAGCTGGGCGACAGGGAGCACAGATACGCAGTATTTT. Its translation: CASSWATGSTDTQYF.

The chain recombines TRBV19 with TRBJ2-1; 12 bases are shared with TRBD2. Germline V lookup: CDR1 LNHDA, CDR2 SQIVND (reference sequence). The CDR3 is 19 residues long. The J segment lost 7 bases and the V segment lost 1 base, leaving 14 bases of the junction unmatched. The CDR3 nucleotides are TGTGCCAGTAGTATAGTTGGGCTAGCGGGAGGGCCGGAAGGGAATGAGCAGTTCTTC. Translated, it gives CASSIVGLAGGPEGNEQFF.

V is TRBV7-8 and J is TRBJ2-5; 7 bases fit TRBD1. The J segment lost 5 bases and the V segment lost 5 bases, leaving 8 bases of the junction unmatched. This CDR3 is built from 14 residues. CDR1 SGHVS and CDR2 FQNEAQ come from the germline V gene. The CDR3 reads CASSIYRGSETQYF. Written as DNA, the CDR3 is TGTGCCAGCAGCATATACAGGGGATCCGAGACCCAGTACTTC.

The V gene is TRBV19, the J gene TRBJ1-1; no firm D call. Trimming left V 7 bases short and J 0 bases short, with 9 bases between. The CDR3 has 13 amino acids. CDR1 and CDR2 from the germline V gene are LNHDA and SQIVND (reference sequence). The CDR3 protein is CASKMEMNTEAFF. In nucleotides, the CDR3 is TGTGCCAGTAAAATGGAGATGAACACTGAAGCTTTCTTT.